This T cell receptor beta chain is drawn from a study of T cells in Graves' hyperthyroidism and ophthalmopathy. Study-wide findings and caveats: Ophthalmopathy cases were set apart from stable hyperthyroidism by a 13 V-J model. It was a median around 6 months before onset that the model predicted ophthalmopathy. Most clonotypes expanded in thyroid above 0.001 were likewise present in blood.

RNA transcripts yielded amplified TCR beta CDR3 regions. Carried out on the TCR CDR3, a first-round RT-PCR used the HTBI primer set. A single record per CDR3 protein comes from TCRdb applying MiXCR to the multiplex PCR reads. Of about 420,000 distinct CDR3 sequences listed, 15% to 19% are singletons. To note about this clonotype: Antigen unknown.

Hyperthyroidism patients were newly diagnosed, had disease duration under 2 months, and were aged 18 to 65 years. Trimming took 2 bases from V and 5 from J, leaving 9 bases between them. CDR1 is GTSNPN and CDR2 is SVGIG in the germline V gene (reference sequence). There are 12 residues in the CDR3. Sequences were obtained from blood. The TCR originated in a woman aged 18-29 years with Graves' hyperthyroidism. J is TRBJ1-1 and V is TRBV30; D remains ambiguous. The CDR3 coding sequence is TGTGCCTGGAGTTCTATGGGAACTGAAGCTTTCTTT. Its protein is CAWSSMGTEAFF.